One sample yielded the 16 T cell receptor beta chains listed below, sequenced in a study of T cell clusters in autoimmune cytopenias. TRB amplification used roughly 250 ng of peripheral blood genomic DNA. TRB rearrangements were amplified by touch-down multiplex PCR with mixed TRB-A/B primers. After re-calling the multiplex PCR reads, TCRdb lists one entry per CDR3 protein, DNA absent. Seen in this sample are around 3,200 distinct CDR3 sequences; the ten most common clones hold under 30%. The sample comprised peripheral blood. These TCRs come from a human donor with an autoimmune cytopenia or autoimmune hepatitis (not recorded which).

This clonotype is medium-sized by frequency. This chain links TRBV11-3 with TRBJ2-1; the D call of TRBD2 rests on TCRdb alone, since no DNA is present to check it. The germline CDR1 and CDR2 sequences are SGHNT and YENEEA. The CDR3 extends over 15 amino acids. CDR3 residues: CASSLPGLANNEQFF.

This chain links TRBV5-4 with TRBJ2-1; TCRdb's D gene call, TRBD1, goes unchecked for lack of DNA. Germline V CDR1 and CDR2: SGHNT, YYREEE (reference sequence). CDR3 length: 17 amino acids. CDR3 sequence: CASSLGGVVGVRNEQFF.

This clonotype is identified as medium-sized from frequency. This rearrangement joins TRBV13 to TRBJ2-3. The CDR3 spans 15 residues. Germline values: CDR1 PRHDT, CDR2 FYEKMQ (reference sequence). The CDR3: CASSLRTAGTDTQYF.

The chain employs TRBV15 and TRBJ1-2. The germline V gene encodes CDR1 LNHNV and CDR2 YYDKDF (reference sequence). CDR3 length equals 14 residues. This CDR3 reads CATSRDLRSYGYTF.

This rearrangement joins TRBV6-1 to TRBJ1-6. The CDR3 extends over 15 amino acids. CDR1 and CDR2 (germline): MNHNS, SASEGT. The CDR3 protein is CASSEPRTTFSHLHF.

This sequence joins TRBV11-3 and TRBJ1-2. This CDR3 is 12 amino acids long. CDR1 is SGHNT, CDR2 YENEEA, per germline. The CDR3 sequence: CASSPKEDGYTF.

The genes are TRBV19 and TRBJ1-2; TCRdb picks TRBD1, but there is no DNA to check that call. Germline V gene lookup returns CDR1 LNHDA and CDR2 SQIVND (reference sequence). The CDR3 length is 12 residues. This chain's CDR3 is CASRRGSRGYTF.

The genes are TRBV6-2 or TRBV6-3 and TRBJ2-3; TCRdb reports TRBD2, a call that lacks DNA to check it against. Germline assignment: CDR1 MNHEY and CDR2 SVGEGT. The CDR3 consists of 13 residues. This chain's CDR3 is CASISGGARTQYF.

V and J are TRBV12-3 or TRBV12-4 and TRBJ1-2; lacking DNA, the TRBD1 call made by TCRdb goes unchecked. The CDR3 is 15 amino acids. CDR3 amino acids: CASSPGEGAAYGYTF.

This clonotype is deemed medium-sized by its frequency. CDR3 loop: CASSYSPLGQGIGTEAFF. The rearrangement joins TRBV6-5 to TRBJ1-1; the TCRdb call, TRBD1, lacks DNA for checking. This CDR3 contains 18 residues. Germline-derived CDR1 and CDR2 are MNHEY and SVGAGI.

This chain connects TRBV29-1 to TRBJ2-1; TCRdb's D call, TRBD1, is unchecked because there is no DNA. The CDR3 is 14 residues long. Germline CDR1 is SQVTM and CDR2 is ANQGSEA. The CDR3: CSVGGGDDHNEQFF.

Frequency places this clonotype as medium-sized. This sequence joins TRBV5-6 and TRBJ2-5; TCRdb lists TRBD1, though no DNA is available to test this call. Germline V gene lookup returns CDR1 SGHDT and CDR2 YYEEEE. The CDR3 spans 13 residues. The CDR3 protein is CASNKQGGETQYF.

This clonotype is identified as medium-sized from frequency. The gene calls are TRBV12-3 or TRBV12-4 and TRBJ2-5; TCRdb returns TRBD1, unconfirmable since there is no DNA. This CDR3 has 15 amino acids. CDR3 region: CASSRRDWGMETQYF.

The CDR3: CASSFNRGGGTEAFF. The V and J genes are TRBV12-3 or TRBV12-4 and TRBJ1-1; the D call of TRBD1 rests on TCRdb alone, since no DNA is present to check it. This CDR3 comprises 15 residues.

The chain recombines TRBV19 with TRBJ1-4. The germline CDR1 and CDR2 sequences are LNHDA and SQIVND (reference sequence). The CDR3 extends over 16 amino acids. CDR3 in amino acids: CASSIESDRALEKLFF.

The V gene is TRBV6-5, the J gene TRBJ2-1; the TCRdb call, TRBD1, lacks DNA for checking. Germline loops: CDR1 MNHEY, CDR2 SVGAGI. The CDR3 sequence is 16 residues long. The CDR3 spells CASSPRGRASYNEQFF.